The 5 T cell receptor beta chains below come from one sample, sequenced in a study of OX40 agonist ivuxolimab in advanced cancers. The assay was immunoSEQ multiplex PCR, and TCRdb's table has in-frame clones only and misses some. Of tens of thousands of clones in the sample, about 83% are singletons; the top ten hold around 21%. Specimen: CD4+ or CD8+ T cells sorted from blood, collected in a trial of the OX40 agonist ivuxolimab. Every receptor here comes from an adult with an advanced solid tumor such as melanoma, head and neck, liver or kidney cancer.

V is TRBV2 and J is TRBJ2-1; D unresolved. CDR1 and CDR2 from the germline V gene are SNHLY and FYNNEI. The ends were cut back, 6 bases at V and 10 bases at J, with 7 bases in the middle. This CDR3 has 10 residues. CDR3 in amino acids: CASRGPEQFF. CDR3 bases: TGTGCCAGCAGGGGCCCGGAGCAGTTCTTC.

The genes are TRBV7-2 and TRBJ1-1; 7 bases line up with TRBD1. The V segment lost 5 bases and the J segment 5 bases; nucleotides outside the gene matches: 8. CDR3 length: 14 amino acids. The germline gives CDR1 SGHTA, CDR2 FQGNSA. The CDR3 is CASSPRKGATEAFF. The CDR3 coding sequence is TGTGCCAGCAGCCCAAGGAAGGGGGCAACTGAAGCTTTCTTT.

The genes are TRBV7-2 and TRBJ2-1; weak D call: TRBD1 (6 bases). The length of the CDR3 is 18 residues. Germline-derived CDR1 and CDR2 are SGHTA and FQGNSA. V was cut by 4 bases and J by 5 bases, with 24 bases left in between. CDR3 coding DNA: TGTGCCAGCAGCTCCCCACCTCCGGGACAAATATTCGACAATGAGCAGTTCTTC. It codes for CASSSPPPGQIFDNEQFF.

For the CDR3, the DNA is TGTGCCAGCAGCCCCGGCAGGGACGGTGGCTACACCTTC. Protein: CASSPGRDGGYTF. The chain recombines TRBV9 with TRBJ1-2; TRBD1 might be the D (5 bases). The CDR3 has 13 residues. Germline V gene data show CDR1 as SGDLS and CDR2 as YYNGEE. Trimming stripped 4 bases from V and 7 bases from J, with 14 bases between.

This clone was detected only once. This rearrangement joins TRBV4-1 to TRBJ2-7, with 10 bases lining up with TRBD1. The CDR3 consists of 19 residues. The germline CDR1 and CDR2 sequences are MGHRA and YSYEKL. J gave up 0 bases and V 0 bases, and 11 bases lay outside the gene matches. The CDR3 protein is CASSQESGQGSFDSYEQYF. DNA for the CDR3: TGCGCCAGCAGCCAAGAATCGGGACAGGGGTCGTTCGACTCCTACGAGCAGTACTTC.